The 17 T cell receptor beta chains in this list originate from one sample, sequenced in a study of blood T cell repertoires in COVID-19 (dated by TCRdb to the early 2020s). Libraries were built with the immunoSEQ multiplex PCR assay. Entries here come from immuneACCESS through TCRdb and include only in-frame sequences with V and J called. Some clones fail to appear in such tables; in the studies checked, an unresolved V gene covers under half of the shortfall, and the cause of the remainder is unknown. The sample table holds a few hundred thousand clones, of which roughly 77% were seen once. About 3.1% of the sample comes from the top ten. Sample: peripheral blood. The receptors were gathered from a woman aged 80 or older with acute or convalescent COVID-19.

The rearrangement joins TRBV5-4 to TRBJ1-2, with 7 nucleotides matching TRBD1. The ends lost 4 bases at V and 8 bases at J; junction bases unmatched: 11. The CDR3 totals 14 residues. Germline CDR1 is SGHNT and CDR2 is YYREEE (reference sequence). CDR3 sequence reads: CASSLLTGARGYTF. The CDR3 DNA follows: TGTGCCAGCAGCCTCCTCACAGGGGCGAGAGGCTACACCTTC.

The rearrangement joins TRBV11-2 to TRBJ1-5; D unresolved. Between the trimmed V and J ends, which lost 1 base and 3 bases, there was a span of 4 bases. CDR1 is SGHAT and CDR2 is FQNNGV in the germline V gene. CDR3 length: 13 residues. The CDR3 loop is CASSLGHNQPQHF. CDR3 coding DNA: TGTGCCAGCAGCTTAGGACACAATCAGCCCCAGCATTTT.

This rearrangement joins TRBV12-3 or TRBV12-4 to TRBJ2-7, with a tentative D call TRBD1 (6 bases). V was clipped by 5 bases and J by 4 bases, with 12 bases between them. The CDR3 spans 13 residues. The CDR3 DNA reads as TGTGCCAGCAGTGGCCTCAGGGGATACGAGCAGTACTTC. As protein: CASSGLRGYEQYF.

V usage is TRBV5-1 and J usage is TRBJ2-2; 7 positions agree with TRBD2. With 0 bases clipped from V and 1 base from J, the junction kept 6 bases outside the gene matches. The germline V gene encodes CDR1 SGHRS and CDR2 YFSETQ. The CDR3 spans 17 residues. This CDR3 is CASSLETGGGNTGELFF. CDR3 in DNA: TGCGCCAGCAGCTTGGAGACGGGGGGAGGGAACACCGGGGAGCTGTTTTTT.

The CDR3 region is CASSESTAARETQYF. The CDR3 nucleotides read TGTGCCAGCAGTGAAAGTACTGCGGCCCGAGAGACCCAGTACTTC. V is TRBV2 and J is TRBJ2-5; D call uncertain. CDR1 and CDR2 from the germline V gene are SNHLY and FYNNEI. This CDR3 contains 15 residues. V was shortened by 2 bases and J by 4 bases, with 14 bases between the two germline ends.

The chain carries TRBV12-5 and TRBJ2-7; a weak D match, TRBD1 (6 bases). This CDR3 is built from 14 residues. Germline loops: CDR1 LGHNT, CDR2 FRNRAP. V gave up 5 bases and J gave up 4 bases, with 15 bases separating them. As DNA, the CDR3 is TGTGCTAGTGGTCCCAGGGGTGCTTGGTACGAGCAGTACTTC. The encoded protein is CASGPRGAWYEQYF. The whole variable domain, filled in from reference TRBV12-5 and TRBJ2-7, reads DARVTQTPRHKVTEMGQEVTMRCQPILGHNTVFWYRQTMMQGLELLAYFRNRAPLDDSGMPKDRFSAEMPDATLATLKIQPSEPRDSAVYFCASGPRGAWYEQYFGPGTRLTVT.

The chain carries TRBV30 and TRBJ2-3, with 8 bases matching TRBD2. The CDR3 sequence is 12 residues long. V gave up 1 base and J gave up 12 bases; unmatched junction bases: 6. CDR1 is GTSNPN, CDR2 SVGIG, per germline (reference sequence). In DNA form, the CDR3 reads TGTGCCTGGAGTGCGGGGACTAGAGATCAGTATTTT. Translating it yields CAWSAGTRDQYF.

This clone was seen a single time. The chain employs TRBV7-9 and TRBJ2-1; the match to TRBD2 covers 13 bases. CDR3 length equals 15 residues. Germline V CDR1 and CDR2: SEHNR, FQNEAQ (reference sequence). Trimming at V came to 5 bases and at J to 7 bases, leaving 5 bases not matched to a gene. The DNA of the CDR3 is TGTGCCAGCAGCACTAGCGGGAGGGCGGAGAATGAGCAGTTCTTC. The encoded protein is CASSTSGRAENEQFF.

The chain is built from TRBV7-8 and TRBJ2-2; the match to TRBD2 covers 7 bases. The V segment lost 5 bases and the J segment 3 bases; nucleotides outside the gene matches: 6. This CDR3 has 15 residues. Germline V gene data show CDR1 as SGHVS and CDR2 as FQNEAQ. DNA of the CDR3: TGTGCCAGCAGCCCGTGGGGGGGGGACACCGGGGAGCTGTTTTTT. Translation: CASSPWGGDTGELFF.

The chain links TRBV5-1 to TRBJ2-1; 7 bases fit TRBD2. The V segment lost 1 base and the J segment 7 bases; nucleotides outside the gene matches: 8. Germline V gives CDR1 SGHRS, CDR2 YFSETQ. The CDR3 spans 15 residues. Written as DNA, the CDR3 is TGCGCCAGCAGCTTGCGGGCGGGAGTCAAGAATGAGCAGTTCTTC. Amino acids: CASSLRAGVKNEQFF.

The sample holds a few counts of this clone. This chain joins TRBV27 and TRBJ1-1; possible D gene TRBD1, 5 bases. Trimming left V 5 bases short and J 2 bases short, with 9 bases between. This CDR3 is 13 amino acids long. Germline-derived CDR1 and CDR2 are MNHEY and SMNVEV (reference sequence). This chain's CDR3 is CASSRRTNTEAFF. The DNA for the CDR3 is TGTGCCAGCAGTCGGCGGACAAACACTGAAGCTTTCTTT.

The chain links TRBV6-5 to TRBJ1-5; a possible D gene is TRBD1 (5 bases). This CDR3 region has 15 residues. V was clipped by 5 bases and J by 2 bases, with 13 bases between them. Germline CDR1 MNHEY, CDR2 SVGAGI. This chain's CDR3 is CASSPATVGNQPQHF. CDR3 coding DNA: TGTGCCAGCAGTCCTGCGACAGTTGGCAATCAGCCCCAGCATTTT.

This clone was detected once. The chain links TRBV10-3 to TRBJ2-1; TRBD1 might be the D (5 bases). The CDR3 has 16 residues. Germline CDR1 ENHRY, CDR2 SYGVKD. Trimming took 4 bases from V and 0 from J, leaving 13 bases between them. CDR3 sequence (DNA): TGTGCCATCAGTGGAAGGGGCGAGAGCTCCTACAATGAGCAGTTCTTC. The encoded protein is CAISGRGESSYNEQFF.

The chain links TRBV2 to TRBJ1-5; D gene unclear. This CDR3 is built from 11 residues. V lost 5 bases and J 11 bases, leaving 10 bases between the germline ends. Germline assignment: CDR1 SNHLY and CDR2 FYNNEI. CDR3 sequence (DNA): TGTGCCAGCAGTATAAAGGAGACCCAGCATTTT. Translation: CASSIKETQHF.

J is TRBJ2-1 and V is TRBV12-5; D perhaps matches TRBD1 (5 bases). Trimming left V 0 bases short and J 7 bases short, with 16 bases between. Per the germline V gene, CDR1 is LGHNT and CDR2 is FRNRAP. The CDR3 contains 16 residues. The CDR3 DNA is TGTGCTAGTGGTTTGGTGAGACAGCAGGTCATAAATGAGCAGTTCTTC. Encoded protein: CASGLVRQQVINEQFF.

The chain links TRBV5-1 to TRBJ2-1, with no clear D. Per the germline V gene, CDR1 is SGHRS and CDR2 is YFSETQ. The CDR3 covers 13 residues. V dropped 0 bases and J dropped 9 bases, with 10 bases sitting between them. The DNA for the CDR3 is TGCGCCAGCAGCTTGGCGGCAGGCCGTGAGCAGTTCTTC. This encodes CASSLAAGREQFF.

The chain is built from TRBV6-5 and TRBJ1-2; no firm D call. The V gene lost 0 bases and the J gene lost 0 bases, with 11 bases spanning the gap. This CDR3 is 16 amino acids long. Germline CDR1 and CDR2: MNHEY and SVGAGI. DNA of the CDR3: TGTGCCAGCAGTTACTCCATGACACCCACTAACTATGGCTACACCTTC. It codes for CASSYSMTPTNYGYTF.